This TCR beta chain comes out of a study of blood T cell repertoires in COVID-19. Study-wide context: The samples span acute and convalescent COVID-19 from the United States, Italy and Spain. From T cells, B-cell-depleted T cells, or PBMCs came the material, which was cDNA or gDNA.

Under the authors' procedure: Amplification with reference gene primers provided the estimates of nucleated cell counts. Using immunoSEQ multiplex PCR, the repertoire was profiled, and TCRdb retains in-frame clones only, with some absent. That table supplies the V and J calls and clone size; D and trimming were determined from the DNA. This table has 100,000 to 150,000 clones, approximately 90% appearing once. Trimming removed 1 base from V and 4 bases from J, with 17 bases in between. Germline lookup yields CDR1 KGHSH and CDR2 LQKENI. CDR3 length: 17 amino acids. This clone was counted once. Material for sequencing was peripheral blood. The rearrangement links TRBV18 to TRBJ2-1; D might be TRBD2 (5 bases). The sequence came from a human donor in a cohort sampled during active COVID-19. The chain's CDR3 is CASSPRSSPGRYNEQFF. For the CDR3, the DNA is TGTGCCAGCTCACCACGGTCTAGCCCGGGAAGGTACAATGAGCAGTTCTTC. Combining the CDR3 with reference TRBV18 and TRBJ2-1 gives the whole variable domain NAGVMQNPRHLVRRRGQEARLRCSPMKGHSHVYWYRQLPEEGLKFMVYLQKENIIDESGMPKERFSAEFPKEGPSILRIQQVVRGDSAAYFCASSPRSSPGRYNEQFFGPGTRLTVL.